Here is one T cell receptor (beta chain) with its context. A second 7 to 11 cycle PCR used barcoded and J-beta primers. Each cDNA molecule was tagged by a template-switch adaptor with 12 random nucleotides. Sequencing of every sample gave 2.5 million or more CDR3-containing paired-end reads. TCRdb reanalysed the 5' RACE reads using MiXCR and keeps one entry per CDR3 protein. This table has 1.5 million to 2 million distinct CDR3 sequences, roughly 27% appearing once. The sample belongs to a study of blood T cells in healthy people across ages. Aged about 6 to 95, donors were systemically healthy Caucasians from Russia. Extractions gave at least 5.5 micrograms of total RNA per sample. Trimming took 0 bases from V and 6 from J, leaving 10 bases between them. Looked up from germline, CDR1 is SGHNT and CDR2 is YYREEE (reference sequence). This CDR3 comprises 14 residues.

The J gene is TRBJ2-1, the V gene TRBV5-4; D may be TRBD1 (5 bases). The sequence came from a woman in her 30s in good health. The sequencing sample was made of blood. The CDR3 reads CASSLEQARNEQFF. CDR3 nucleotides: TGTGCCAGCAGCTTGGAACAGGCCCGCAATGAGCAGTTCTTC.